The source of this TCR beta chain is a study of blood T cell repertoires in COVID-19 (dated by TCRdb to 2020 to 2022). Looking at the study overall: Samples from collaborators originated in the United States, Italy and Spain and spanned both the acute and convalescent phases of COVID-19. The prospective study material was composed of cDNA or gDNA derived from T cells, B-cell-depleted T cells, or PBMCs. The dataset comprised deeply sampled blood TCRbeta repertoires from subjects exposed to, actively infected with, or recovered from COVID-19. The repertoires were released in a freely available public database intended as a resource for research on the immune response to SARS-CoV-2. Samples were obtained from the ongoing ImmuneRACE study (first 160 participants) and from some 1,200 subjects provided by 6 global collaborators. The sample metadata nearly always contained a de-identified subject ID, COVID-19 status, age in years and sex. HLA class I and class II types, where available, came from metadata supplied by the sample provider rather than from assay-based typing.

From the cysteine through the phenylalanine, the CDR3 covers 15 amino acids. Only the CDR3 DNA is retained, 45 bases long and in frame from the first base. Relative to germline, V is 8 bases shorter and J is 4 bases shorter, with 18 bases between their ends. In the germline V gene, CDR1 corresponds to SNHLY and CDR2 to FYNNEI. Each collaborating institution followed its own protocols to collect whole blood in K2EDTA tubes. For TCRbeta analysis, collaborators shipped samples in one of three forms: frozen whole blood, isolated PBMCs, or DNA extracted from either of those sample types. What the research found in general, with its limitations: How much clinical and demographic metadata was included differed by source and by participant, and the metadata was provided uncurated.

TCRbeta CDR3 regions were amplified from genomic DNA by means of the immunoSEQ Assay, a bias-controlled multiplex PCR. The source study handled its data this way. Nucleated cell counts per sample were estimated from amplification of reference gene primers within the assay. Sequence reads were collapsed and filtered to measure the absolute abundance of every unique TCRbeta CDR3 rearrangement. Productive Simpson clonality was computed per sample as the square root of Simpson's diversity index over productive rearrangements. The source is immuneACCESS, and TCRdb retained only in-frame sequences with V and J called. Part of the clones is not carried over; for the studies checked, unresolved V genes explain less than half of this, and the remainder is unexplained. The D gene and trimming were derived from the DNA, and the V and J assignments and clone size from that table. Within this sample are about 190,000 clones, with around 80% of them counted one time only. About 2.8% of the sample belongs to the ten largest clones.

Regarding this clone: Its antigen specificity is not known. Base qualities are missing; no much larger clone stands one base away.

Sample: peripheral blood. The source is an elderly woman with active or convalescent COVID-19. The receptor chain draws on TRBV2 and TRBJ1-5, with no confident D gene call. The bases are TGTGCCAGCCGATCGTCGCGGGGTCCGAATCAGCCCCAGCATTTT. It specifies CASRSSRGPNQPQHF.